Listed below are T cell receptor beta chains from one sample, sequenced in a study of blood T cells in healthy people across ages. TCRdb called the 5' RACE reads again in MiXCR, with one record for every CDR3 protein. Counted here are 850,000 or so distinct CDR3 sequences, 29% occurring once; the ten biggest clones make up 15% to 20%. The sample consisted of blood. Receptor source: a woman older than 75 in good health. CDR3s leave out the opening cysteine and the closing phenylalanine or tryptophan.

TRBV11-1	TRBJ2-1	ASSSRGFYNEQF
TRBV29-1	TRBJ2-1	SVEVLTVLTYNEQF
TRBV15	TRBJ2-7	ATSRDGGLSYEQY
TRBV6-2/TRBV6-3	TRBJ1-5	ASRPQGRENQPQH
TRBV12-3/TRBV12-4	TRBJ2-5	ASSSDRGYYNEQY
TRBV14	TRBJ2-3	ASSQDRVGVTDTQY
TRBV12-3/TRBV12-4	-	ASRFTGPREETQY
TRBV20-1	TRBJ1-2	SARDSKGASYGYT
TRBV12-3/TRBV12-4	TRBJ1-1	ASTPRGGLNTEAF
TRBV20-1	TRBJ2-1	SARTTGEQF
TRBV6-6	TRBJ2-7	ASSDRVISTYNEQY
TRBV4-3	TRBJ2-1	ASSQGGARDPYNEQF
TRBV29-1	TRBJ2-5	SGFVASRGDEETQY
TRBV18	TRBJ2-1	ASSPSGGSRTYNEQF
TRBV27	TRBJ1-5	ASSFTGAFNQPQH
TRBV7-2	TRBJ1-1	ASNQRADTHPEAF
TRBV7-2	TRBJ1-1	ANSSWDRGGFTEAF
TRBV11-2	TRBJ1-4	ASSLGHLRQADEKLF
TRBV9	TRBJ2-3	ASSVVRTGATDTQY
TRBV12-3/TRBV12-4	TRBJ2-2	ATLLAGGTGELF
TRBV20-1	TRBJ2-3	SARDDRLFTDTQY
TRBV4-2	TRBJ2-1	ASSLSWDEQF
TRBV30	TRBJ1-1	AWKIIHLGRVNTEAF
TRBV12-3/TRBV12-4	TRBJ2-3	ASRPKGLAGSLPTDTQY
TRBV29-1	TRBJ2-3	SVESEADTQY